This T cell receptor beta chain was observed in a study of graft-versus-host responses after intestinal transplantation. Study information: All recipients were transplanted with multivisceral, liver-intestinal, or isolated intestinal grafts. Every recipient underwent anti-thymocyte globulin induction, then tacrolimus and steroids for roughly 3 years.

Comments on this clone: Its antigen is not identified.

V shed 4 bases, J shed 4 bases, and the junction held 6 bases outside the gene matches. The CDR3 loop spans 16 amino acids. CDR1 MDHEN and CDR2 SYDVKM come from the germline V gene. Clones were read by immunoSEQ multiplex PCR, and TCRdb kept only the in-frame ones, dropping some. The sample records about 90,000 clones, 88% being singletons. The gene calls are TRBV28 and TRBJ2-1, with 11 bases aligning to TRBD2. This material consisted of unstimulated CD4+ T cells sorted from spleen or lymph node cells, taken before transplant. This clonotype was obtained from a human donor who was the organ donor for an intestinal transplant. The CDR3 region has the DNA TGTGCCAGCAGTTCACCTAGCGGGGGGTCTTACAATGAGCAGTTCTTC. This encodes CASSSPSGGSYNEQFF.